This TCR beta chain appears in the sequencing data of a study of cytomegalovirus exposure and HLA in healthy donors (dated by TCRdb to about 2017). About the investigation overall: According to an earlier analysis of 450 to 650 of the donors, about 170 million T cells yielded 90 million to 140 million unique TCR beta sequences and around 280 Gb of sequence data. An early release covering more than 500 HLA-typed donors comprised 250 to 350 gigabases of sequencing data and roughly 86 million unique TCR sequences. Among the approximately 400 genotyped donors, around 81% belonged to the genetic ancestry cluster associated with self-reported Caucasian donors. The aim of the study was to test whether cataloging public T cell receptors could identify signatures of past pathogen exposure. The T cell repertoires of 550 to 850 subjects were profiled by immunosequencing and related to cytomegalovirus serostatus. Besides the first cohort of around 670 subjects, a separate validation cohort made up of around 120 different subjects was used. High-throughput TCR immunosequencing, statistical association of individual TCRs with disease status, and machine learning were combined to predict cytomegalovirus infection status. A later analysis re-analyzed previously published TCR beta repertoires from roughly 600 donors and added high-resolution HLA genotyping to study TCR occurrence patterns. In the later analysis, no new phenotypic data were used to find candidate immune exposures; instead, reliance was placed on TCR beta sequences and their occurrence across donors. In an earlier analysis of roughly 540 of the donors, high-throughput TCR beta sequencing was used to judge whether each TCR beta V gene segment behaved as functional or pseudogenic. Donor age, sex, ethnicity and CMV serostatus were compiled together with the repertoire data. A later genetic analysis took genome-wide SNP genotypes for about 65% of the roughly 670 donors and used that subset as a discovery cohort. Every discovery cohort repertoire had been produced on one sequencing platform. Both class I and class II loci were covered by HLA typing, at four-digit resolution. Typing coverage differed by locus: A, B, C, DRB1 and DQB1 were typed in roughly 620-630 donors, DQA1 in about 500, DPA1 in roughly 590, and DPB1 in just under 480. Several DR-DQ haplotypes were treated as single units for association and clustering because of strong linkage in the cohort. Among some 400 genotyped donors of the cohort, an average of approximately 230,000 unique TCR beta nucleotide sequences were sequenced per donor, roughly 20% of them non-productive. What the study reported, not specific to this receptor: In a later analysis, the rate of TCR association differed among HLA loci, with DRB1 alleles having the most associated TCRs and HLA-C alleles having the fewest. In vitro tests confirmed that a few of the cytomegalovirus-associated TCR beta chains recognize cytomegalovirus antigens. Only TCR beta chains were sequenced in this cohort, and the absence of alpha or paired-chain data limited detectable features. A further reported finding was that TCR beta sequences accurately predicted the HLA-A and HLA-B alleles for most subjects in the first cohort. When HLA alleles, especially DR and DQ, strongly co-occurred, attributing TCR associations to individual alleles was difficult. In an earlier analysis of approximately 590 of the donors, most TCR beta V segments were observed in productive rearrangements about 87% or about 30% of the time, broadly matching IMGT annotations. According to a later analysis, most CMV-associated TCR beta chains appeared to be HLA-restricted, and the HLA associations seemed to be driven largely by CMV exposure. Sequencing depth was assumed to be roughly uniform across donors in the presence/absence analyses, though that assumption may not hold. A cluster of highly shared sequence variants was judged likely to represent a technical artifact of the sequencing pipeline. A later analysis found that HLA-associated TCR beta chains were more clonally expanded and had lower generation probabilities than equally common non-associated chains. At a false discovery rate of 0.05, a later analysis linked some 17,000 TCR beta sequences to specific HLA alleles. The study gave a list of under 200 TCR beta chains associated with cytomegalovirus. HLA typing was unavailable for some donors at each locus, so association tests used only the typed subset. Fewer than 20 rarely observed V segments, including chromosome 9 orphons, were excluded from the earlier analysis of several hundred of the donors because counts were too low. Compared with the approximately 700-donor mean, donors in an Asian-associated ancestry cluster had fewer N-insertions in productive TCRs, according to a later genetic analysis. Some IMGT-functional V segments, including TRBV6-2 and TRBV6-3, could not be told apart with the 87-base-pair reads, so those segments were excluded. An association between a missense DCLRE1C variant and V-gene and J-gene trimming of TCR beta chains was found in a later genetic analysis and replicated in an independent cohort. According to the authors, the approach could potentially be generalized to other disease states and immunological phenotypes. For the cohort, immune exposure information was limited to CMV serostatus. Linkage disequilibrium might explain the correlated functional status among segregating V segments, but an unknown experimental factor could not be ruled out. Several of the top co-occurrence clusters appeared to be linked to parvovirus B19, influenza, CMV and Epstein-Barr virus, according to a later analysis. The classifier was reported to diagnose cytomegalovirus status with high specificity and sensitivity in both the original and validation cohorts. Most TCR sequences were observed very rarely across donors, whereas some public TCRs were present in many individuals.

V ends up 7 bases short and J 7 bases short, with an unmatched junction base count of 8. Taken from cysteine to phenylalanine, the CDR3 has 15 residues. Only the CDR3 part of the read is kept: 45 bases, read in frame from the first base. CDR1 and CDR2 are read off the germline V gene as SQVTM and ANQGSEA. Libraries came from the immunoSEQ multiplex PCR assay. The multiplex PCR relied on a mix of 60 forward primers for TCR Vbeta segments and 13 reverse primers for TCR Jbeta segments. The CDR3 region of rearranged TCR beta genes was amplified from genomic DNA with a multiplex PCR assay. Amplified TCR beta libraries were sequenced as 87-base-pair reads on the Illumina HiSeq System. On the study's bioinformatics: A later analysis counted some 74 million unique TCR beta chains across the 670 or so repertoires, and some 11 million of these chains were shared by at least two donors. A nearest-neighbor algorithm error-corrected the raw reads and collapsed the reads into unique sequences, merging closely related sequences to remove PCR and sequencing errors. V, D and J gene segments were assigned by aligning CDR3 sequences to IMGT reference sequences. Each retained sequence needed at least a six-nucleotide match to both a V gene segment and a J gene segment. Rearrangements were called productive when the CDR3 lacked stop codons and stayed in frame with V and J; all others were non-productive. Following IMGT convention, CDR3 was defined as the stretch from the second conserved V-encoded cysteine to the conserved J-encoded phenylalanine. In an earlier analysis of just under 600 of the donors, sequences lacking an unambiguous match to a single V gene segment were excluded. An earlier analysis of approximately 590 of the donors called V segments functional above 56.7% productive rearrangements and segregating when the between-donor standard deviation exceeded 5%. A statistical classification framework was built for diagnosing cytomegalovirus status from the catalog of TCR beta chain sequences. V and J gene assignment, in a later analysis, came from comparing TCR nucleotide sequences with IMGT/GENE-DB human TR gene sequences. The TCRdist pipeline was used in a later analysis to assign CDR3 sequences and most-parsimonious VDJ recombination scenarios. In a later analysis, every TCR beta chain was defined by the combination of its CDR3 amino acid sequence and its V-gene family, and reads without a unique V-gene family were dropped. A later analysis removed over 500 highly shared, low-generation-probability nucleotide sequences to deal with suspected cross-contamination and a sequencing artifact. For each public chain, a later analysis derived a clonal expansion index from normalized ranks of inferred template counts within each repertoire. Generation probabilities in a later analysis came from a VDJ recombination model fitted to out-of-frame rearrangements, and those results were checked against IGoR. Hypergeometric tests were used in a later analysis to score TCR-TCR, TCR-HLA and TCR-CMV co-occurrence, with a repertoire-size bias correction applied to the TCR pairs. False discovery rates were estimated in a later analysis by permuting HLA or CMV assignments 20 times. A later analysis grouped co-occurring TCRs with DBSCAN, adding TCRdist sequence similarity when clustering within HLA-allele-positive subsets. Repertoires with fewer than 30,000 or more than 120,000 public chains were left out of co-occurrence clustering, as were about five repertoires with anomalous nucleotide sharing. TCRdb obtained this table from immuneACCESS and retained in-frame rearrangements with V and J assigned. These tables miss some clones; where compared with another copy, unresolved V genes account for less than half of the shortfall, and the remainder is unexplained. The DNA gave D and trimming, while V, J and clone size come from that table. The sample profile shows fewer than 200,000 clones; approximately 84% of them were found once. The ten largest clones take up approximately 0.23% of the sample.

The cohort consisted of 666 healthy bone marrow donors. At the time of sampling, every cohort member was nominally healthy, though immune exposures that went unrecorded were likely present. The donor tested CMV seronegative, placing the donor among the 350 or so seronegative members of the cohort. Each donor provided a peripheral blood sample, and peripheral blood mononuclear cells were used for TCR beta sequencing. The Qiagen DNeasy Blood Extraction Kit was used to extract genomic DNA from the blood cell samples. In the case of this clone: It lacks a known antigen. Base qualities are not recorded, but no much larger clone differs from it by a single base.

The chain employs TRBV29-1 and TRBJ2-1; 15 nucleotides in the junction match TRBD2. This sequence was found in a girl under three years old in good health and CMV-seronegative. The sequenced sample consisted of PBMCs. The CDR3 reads CSAAGTSGGPNEQFF. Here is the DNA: TGCAGCGCCGCCGGGACTAGCGGGGGGCCGAATGAGCAGTTCTTC.